The sequence of this T cell receptor (beta chain) was determined in a study of circulating and synovial CD4+ cells in juvenile arthritis. This CDR3 comprises 17 residues. The ends lost 0 bases at V and 0 bases at J; junction bases unmatched: 1. Germline CDR1 reads KGHSH; CDR2 reads LQKENI. About this clone itself: The antigen remains undetermined.

Generated by immunoSEQ multiplex PCR, the TCRdb table keeps only in-frame clones and is missing some. The sample includes under 35,000 clones, 85% to 95% of them seen just once. Overall study findings and caveats: Bulk blood CD4 samples held at least an order of magnitude more or fewer genomes than CPL. Some such blood samples were as oligoclonal as synovium.

The chain employs TRBV18 and TRBJ2-1; 11 bases are shared with TRBD2. The clonotype comes from a human donor with juvenile idiopathic arthritis. Sample: CD4+ T cells from blood. DNA of the CDR3: TGTGCCAGCTCACCACCGGGACTAGCGGACTCCTACAATGAGCAGTTCTTC. Encoded protein: CASSPPGLADSYNEQFF.